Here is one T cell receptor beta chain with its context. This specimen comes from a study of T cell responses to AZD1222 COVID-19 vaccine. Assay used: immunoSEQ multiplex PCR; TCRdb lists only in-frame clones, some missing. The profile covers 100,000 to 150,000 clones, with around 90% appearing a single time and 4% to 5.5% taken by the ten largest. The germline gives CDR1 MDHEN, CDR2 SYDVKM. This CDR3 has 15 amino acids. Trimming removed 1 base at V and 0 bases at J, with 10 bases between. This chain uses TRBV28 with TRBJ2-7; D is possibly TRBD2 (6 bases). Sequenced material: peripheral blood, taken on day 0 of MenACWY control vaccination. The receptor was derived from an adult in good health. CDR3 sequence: CASSLYVSGSYEQYF. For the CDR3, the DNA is TGTGCCAGCAGTTTATATGTTAGCGGCTCCTACGAGCAGTACTTC.